This TCR beta chain was identified during a study of T cells after yellow fever vaccination. The wider study: Preparation used SMART-Seq v4 Ultra Low Input for the low-cell-number fractions.

Notes on the study in general: Detected again after the booster were most primary-vaccination clones, at nearly 97% CD4 and 88% CD8. CD4 and CD8 compartments shared a small share of clonotypes.

CDR1 is SEHNR and CDR2 is FQNEAQ in the germline V gene (reference sequence). Trimming removed 5 bases at V and 0 bases at J, with 15 bases between. The CDR3 runs to 16 residues. This clonotype occurred many times. Its antigen is not known. The study made its TCR cDNA through 5'RACE template switching. That step introduced a universal primer site along with UMIs. TCRdb itself ran the 5' RACE reads through MiXCR, one entry per CDR3 protein. This table holds some 320,000 distinct CDR3 sequences, about 10% found once. V gene TRBV7-9 combines with J gene TRBJ2-3; tentatively, D is TRBD2 (6 bases). The TCR sequence derives from a man younger than 35 who received the YFV17D yellow fever vaccine. The source material was CD4+ T cells sorted from PBMCs, sampled 45 days after the yellow fever booster vaccination. CDR3 bases: TGTGCCAGCAGCCCCAGATGGGGACTGAGCACAGATACGCAGTATTTT. This gives the protein CASSPRWGLSTDTQYF.